This TCR beta chain was identified during a study of T cell responses to AZD1222 COVID-19 vaccine. The protocol was immunoSEQ multiplex PCR, while the TCRdb copy is restricted to in-frame clones and leaves out a portion. The table lists approximately 180,000 clones, 85% to 95% of them singletons, with around 9.3% in the top ten. The TCR comes from an adult in good health. The sample here was peripheral blood, taken on day 0 of AZD1222 vaccination.

As DNA, the CDR3 is TGTGCCAGCAGCTTGAACGAGCAGTACTTC. Translating gives CASSLNEQYF. The chain uses TRBV5-8 and TRBJ2-7; unclear D gene. The V and J ends lost 1 base and 5 bases respectively, with 1 base between them. The CDR3 has 10 residues. Germline V gives CDR1 SGHTS, CDR2 YDEGEE.